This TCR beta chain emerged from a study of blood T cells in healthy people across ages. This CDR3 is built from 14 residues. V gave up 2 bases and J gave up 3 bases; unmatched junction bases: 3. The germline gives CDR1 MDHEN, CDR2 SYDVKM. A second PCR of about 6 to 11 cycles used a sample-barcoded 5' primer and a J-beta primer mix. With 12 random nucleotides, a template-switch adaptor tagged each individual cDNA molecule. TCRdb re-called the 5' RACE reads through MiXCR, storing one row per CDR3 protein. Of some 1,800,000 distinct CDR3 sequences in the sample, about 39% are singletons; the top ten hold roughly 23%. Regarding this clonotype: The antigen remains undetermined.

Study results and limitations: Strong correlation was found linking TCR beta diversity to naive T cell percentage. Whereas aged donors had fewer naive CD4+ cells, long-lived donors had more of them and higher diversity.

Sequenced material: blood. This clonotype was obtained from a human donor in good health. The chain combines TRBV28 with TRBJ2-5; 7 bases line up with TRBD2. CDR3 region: CASSLAGEEETQYF. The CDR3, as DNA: TGTGCCAGCAGTTTAGCGGGGGAGGAAGAGACCCAGTACTTC.